This entry concerns a single TCR beta chain. Its antigen remains unidentified. The protocol was immunoSEQ multiplex PCR, while the TCRdb copy is restricted to in-frame clones and leaves out a portion. Counted here are fewer than 100,000 clones, roughly 88% occurring once; the ten biggest clones make up around 1.4%. These data come from a study of T cell responses to AZD1222 COVID-19 vaccine. General study points: White British ancestry dominated among donors, who included more females, and clonal diversity was possibly underestimated. The study identified only 6 or 7 AZD1222 recipients as seropositive at baseline. No repertoire was sampled before or during the peak T cell response, only after it.

Second doses at about 4 or about 12 weeks were pooled. The CDR3 sequence is 12 residues long. Between the trimmed V and J ends, which lost 4 bases and 6 bases, there was a span of 10 bases. Germline assignment: CDR1 SGDLS and CDR2 YYNGEE. This clonotype originated in an adult who received the AZD1222 COVID-19 vaccine. The rearrangement uses TRBV9 and TRBJ1-2; D is possibly TRBD1 (6 bases). The input for sequencing was peripheral blood, taken 28 days after the second AZD1222 dose. CDR3 sequence: CASSPSGDGYTF. The CDR3 nucleotides are TGTGCCAGCAGCCCATCAGGGGATGGCTACACCTTC.